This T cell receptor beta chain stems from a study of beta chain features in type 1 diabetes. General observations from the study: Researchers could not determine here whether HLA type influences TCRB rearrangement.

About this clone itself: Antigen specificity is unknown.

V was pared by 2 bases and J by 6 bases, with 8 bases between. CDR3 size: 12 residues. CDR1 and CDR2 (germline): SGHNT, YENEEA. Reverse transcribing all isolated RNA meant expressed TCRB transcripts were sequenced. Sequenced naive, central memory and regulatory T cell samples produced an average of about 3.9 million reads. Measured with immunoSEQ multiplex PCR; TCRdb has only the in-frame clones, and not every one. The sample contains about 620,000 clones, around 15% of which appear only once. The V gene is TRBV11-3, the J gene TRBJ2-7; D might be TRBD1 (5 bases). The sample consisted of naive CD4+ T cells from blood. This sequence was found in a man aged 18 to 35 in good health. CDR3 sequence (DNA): TGTGCCAGCAGCTTATGGGGCGGCGAGCAGTACTTC. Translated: CASSLWGGEQYF. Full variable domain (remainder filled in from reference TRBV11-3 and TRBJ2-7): EAGVVQSPRYKIIEKKQPVAFWCNPISGHNTLYWYLQNLGQGPELLIRYENEEAVDDSQLPKDRFSAERLKGVDSTLKIQPAELGDSAVYLCASSLWGGEQYFGPGTRLTVT.